This T cell receptor (beta chain) was sequenced in a study of blood T cell repertoires in COVID-19. Whole-study context: Italy, Spain and the United States were the sources of the convalescent and acute COVID-19 samples.

Assay: immunoSEQ multiplex PCR; the TCRdb copy retains only in-frame clones and omits some. The data show around 360,000 clones, about 87% seen once. The sequenced sample consisted of PBMCs or T cells enriched from blood (not recorded which). The clonotype was recovered from a man aged 40-49 years in a cohort exposed to, infected with or recovered from COVID-19 (not recorded which).

CDR3 protein: CASSLRLAGTYEQYF. CDR3 coding DNA: TGCGCCAGCAGCCTAAGACTAGCGGGAACCTACGAGCAGTACTTC. This chain joins TRBV4-1 and TRBJ2-7, with TRBD2 identical over 11 bases. The CDR3 totals 15 residues. The V gene's germline CDR1 is MGHRA and CDR2 YSYEKL. V trimming: 4 bases; J trimming: 2 bases; junction bases outside the gene matches: 4.